The T cell receptor beta chain described here comes from a study of technical replicates of blood from a handful of donors. Libraries were prepared by immunoSEQ multiplex PCR; TCRdb keeps only in-frame clonotypes and omits some of them. The data hold about 69,000 clones, with approximately 89% observed a single time. For this clone: Other nucleotide sequences in the sample specify the same CDR3.

The CDR3 totals 15 residues. The trim removed 3 bases at V and 0 bases at J, leaving 0 bases unmatched. The germline CDR1 and CDR2 sequences are MGHRA and YSYEKL. The genes are TRBV4-1 and TRBJ1-2, with 11 bases that match TRBD1. Source material: PBMCs. The receptor was derived from a human donor in good health. Some clones in this sample may be carry-over from other donors' samples. The CDR3 sequence: CASSQGQGANYGYTF. The CDR3 region has the DNA TGCGCCAGCAGCCAGGGACAGGGGGCTAACTATGGCTACACCTTC.